Described below is a single T cell receptor (beta chain) sequence and its context. This specimen belongs to a study of T cells after somatic rescue of genetic block. Germline V CDR1 and CDR2: LNHDA, SQIVND (reference sequence). Trimming removed 10 bases from V and 4 bases from J; junction bases left unmatched: 11. The CDR3 length is 15 residues. The table came from immunoSEQ multiplex PCR; TCRdb's copy has only in-frame clones and leaves some out. Here the sample spans roughly 110,000 clones, 75% to 95% being singletons. Material for sequencing was peripheral blood mononuclear cells (PBMCs). The receptor was isolated from a woman in her late teens or twenties. The rearrangement joins TRBV19 to TRBJ2-5, with 11 bases identical to TRBD2. The CDR3: CATSLLAGGLETQYF. CDR3 nucleotide sequence: TGTGCCACCTCCCTGCTAGCGGGGGGCCTAGAGACCCAGTACTTC.